The clone carrying this T cell receptor (beta chain) was recorded a few times. This record belongs to a study of T-cell reconstitution after alpha-beta-depleted transplantation in children. Construction of the TCRbeta library involved unique molecular identifiers. One entry per CDR3 protein results from TCRdb running MiXCR on the PCR reads. The sample has about 1,000,000 distinct CDR3 sequences, about 29% seen once. The V gene lost 0 bases and the J gene lost 7 bases, with 10 bases spanning the gap. Germline CDR1 and CDR2: SGHRS and YFSETQ. The CDR3 is made up of 13 amino acids. The rearrangement links TRBV5-1 to TRBJ1-1; no clear D. Sequenced here: PBMCs, mostly from graft donor cells, sampled 360 days after TCRalphabeta/CD19-depleted stem cell transplant. This receptor was obtained from a boy under two years old who had a stem cell transplant for SCID, so the T cells may come from the graft donor. CDR3 sequence (DNA): TGCGCCAGCAGCTTGGAATGGCCGATTGAAGCTTTCTTT. Amino acids: CASSLEWPIEAFF.